This TCR beta chain was sequenced for a study of a mutant IDH1 vaccine in newly diagnosed glioma. As for time point: week 11, during vaccination. Every single dose of the vaccine, 300 ug of mutant IDH1 20-mer peptide, came with topical imiquimod. Comments on this clone: Its antigen is not known. The junction shows a germline mismatch at one end, possibly a read error.

Sequencing used immunoSEQ multiplex PCR; TCRdb keeps in-frame clones, though not all of them. The sample carries about 40,000 clones, 80% to 85% recorded once. Sequencing used PBMCs, obtained from a glioma patient whose treatment included an IDH1 peptide vaccine. The sequence derives from a man between 40 and 49 years old with glioma.

The CDR3 nucleotides are TGTGCTAGCAGCTCCATAAAGCGGGAGACCCAGTACTTC. Its translation is CASSSIKRETQYF. The rearrangement links TRBV7-7 to TRBJ2-5; a weak D match, TRBD2 (5 bases). Germline lookup yields CDR1 SSHAT and CDR2 FNYEAQ (reference sequence). The length of the CDR3 is 13 residues.